One T cell receptor (beta chain) is described in this entry. The antigen this receptor binds is unknown. Per-base qualities were not stored, and no clone one base away is much larger. The data originate from a study of T-cell reconstitution after alpha-beta-depleted transplantation in children (TCRdb year 2016). About the full investigation: Using TCR repertoire profiling, the study followed T-cell immune reconstitution in a quantitative way in children after TCRalphabeta/CD19-depleted allogeneic hematopoietic cell transplantation.

The treatment or condition label for this specimen denotes: allogeneic hematopoietic cell transplantation with graft depleted of TCRalphabeta T cells and CD19 B cells. Transplant recipients were children who received TCRalphabeta/CD19-depleted allogeneic hematopoietic cell grafts. Taken from cysteine to phenylalanine, the CDR3 has 15 residues. The DNA shown is the 45-base CDR3, in frame from base 1. CDR1 and CDR2 (DFQATT, SNEGSKA) derive from the germline V gene (reference sequence). Unmatched junction bases come to 7, with V trimmed by 6 bases and J by 0 bases. Overall study results and their limits: In some patients, high TCRbeta diversity at day 60 was attributed to recipient T cells and intrathymic progenitors that had survived conditioning. The frequencies of hyperexpanded clones fell over the following months, and after one year, T-cell counts and TCRbeta diversity were mostly attributed to newly produced T cells. Apparently early alphabetaT-cell count recovery about two months after transplant reportedly relied on only several hundred rapidly expanded clones derived from non-depleted graft cells.

The receptor library was made with PCR. Sequenced using an Illumina HiSeq 2500. Molecular barcoding was employed in the preparation of TCR libraries, with unique molecular identifiers being used to normalize TCRbeta repertoire quantification. TCRdb handled the public reads itself, with Q25 trimming in fastp and clone calling in MiXCR, and kept productive beta chains. Merged by CDR3 protein, the rows form single entries marked with the most common genes and DNA. The sample records some 830,000 distinct CDR3 sequences, approximately 15% of which are singletons. Jointly, the top ten make up about 4.6% of the sample.

The clonotype comes from a male patient younger than 18 who had a stem cell transplant for acute lymphoblastic leukemia, so the T cells may come from the graft donor. The rearranged segments are TRBV20-1 and TRBJ2-7, with 11 central nucleotides matching TRBD1. The source material was PBMCs, mostly from graft donor cells, sampled 360 days after TCRalphabeta/CD19-depleted stem cell transplant. The base sequence is TGCAGTGCCTGGGGACAGGGGGAGGGCTCCTACGAGCAGTACTTC. It is translated as CSAWGQGEGSYEQYF.